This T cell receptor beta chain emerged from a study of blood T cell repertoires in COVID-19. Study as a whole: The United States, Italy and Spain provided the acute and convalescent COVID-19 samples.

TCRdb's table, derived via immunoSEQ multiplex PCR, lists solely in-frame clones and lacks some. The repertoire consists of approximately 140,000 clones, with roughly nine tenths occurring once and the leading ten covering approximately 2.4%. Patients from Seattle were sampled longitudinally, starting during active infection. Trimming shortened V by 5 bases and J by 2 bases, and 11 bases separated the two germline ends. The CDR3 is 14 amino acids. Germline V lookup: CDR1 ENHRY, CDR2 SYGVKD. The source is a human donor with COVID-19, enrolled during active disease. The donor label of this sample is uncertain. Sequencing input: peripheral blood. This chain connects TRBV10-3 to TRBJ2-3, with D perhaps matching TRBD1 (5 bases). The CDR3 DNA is TGTGCCATCAGTTCCGACAGAGCCACAGATACGCAGTATTTT. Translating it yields CAISSDRATDTQYF.